The source of this T cell receptor beta chain is a study of CD8+ T cells in alopecia areata. Overall study: Treated patients were dosed with oral tofacitinib, taking 5 to 10 mg twice daily.

RNA, once extracted, was reverse transcribed into cDNA for use as the sequencing template. Some clones are missing from TCRdb's copy, which holds only in-frame ones; the method was immunoSEQ multiplex PCR. The table lists 60,000 to 85,000 clones, 29% of them singletons. Germline V gives CDR1 DFQATT, CDR2 SNEGSKA (reference sequence). With 5 bases removed from V and 7 bases from J, the gap between germline ends came to 8 bases. The CDR3 length is 11 residues. The sample's treatment: oral pan-JAK inhibitor, 5-10 mg twice daily. Individuals with alopecia areata gave both lesional scalp punch biopsies and peripheral blood for collection.

Source: CD8+ T cells sorted from blood, taken at week 4, from a patient treated with tofacitinib. V is TRBV20-1 and J is TRBJ2-2; no reliable D call. The TCR sequence derives from a human donor with alopecia areata. CDR3 sequence (DNA): TGCAGTGCTGGAACATACGGGGAGCTGTTTTTT. Its protein product is CSAGTYGELFF.